One T cell receptor beta chain is described in this entry. Between the trimmed V and J ends, which lost 4 bases and 10 bases, there was a span of 14 bases. CDR1 SGHRS and CDR2 YFSETQ come from the germline V gene. CDR3 size: 12 residues. The source of the sample is a study of blood T cell repertoires in COVID-19. Produced via immunoSEQ multiplex PCR; TCRdb's table is partial and in-frame only. The table lists about 390,000 clones, 87% of them singletons, with roughly 10% in the top ten. The V and J genes are TRBV5-1 and TRBJ1-1, with D perhaps TRBD1 (6 bases). The material sequenced was PBMCs or T cells enriched from blood (not recorded which). This TCR was sampled from a woman between 50 and 59 years old who had recovered from COVID-19. The CDR3 DNA reads as TGCGCCAGCAGCGTAGCAGGGGCCCGAGCTTTCTTT. Encoded protein: CASSVAGARAFF.